This T cell receptor beta chain was sequenced for a study of T cells in Graves' hyperthyroidism and ophthalmopathy. Every diagnosis used clinical symptoms, serum thyroxine and TRAb, thyroid ultrasound and orbital computed tomography. With V trimmed by 4 bases and J by 4 bases, 5 bases remained unmatched. The CDR3 contains 15 residues. Germline V gene lookup returns CDR1 SNHLY and CDR2 FYNNEI. TCR beta CDR3 regions were amplified from RNA transcripts. Using the HTBI primer set, a first-round RT-PCR was run on the TCR CDR3. In TCRdb, the multiplex PCR reads were re-called with MiXCR into one record per CDR3 protein. Among about 400,000 distinct CDR3 sequences listed, around 14% were seen once.

Sequencing input: blood. The TCR sequence derives from a woman aged 18-29 years with Graves' hyperthyroidism. The chain joins TRBV2 to TRBJ2-7, with 12 bases identical to TRBD2. The DNA of the CDR3 is TGTGCCAGCAGTGGCCTGACTAGCGGGAGTTACGAGCAGTACTTC. Translation gives CASSGLTSGSYEQYF.